The T cell receptor (beta chain) described here comes from a study of blood T cells in healthy people across ages. Study-wide points: Aged donors had fewer naive CD4+ cells and lower diversity than long-lived donors.

The V gene's germline CDR1 is LGHDT and CDR2 YNNKEL (reference sequence). The CDR3 covers 14 residues. Trimming left V 2 bases short and J 8 bases short, with 12 bases between. This clonotype occurred a few times. The antigen is unknown. Sample-barcoded 5' priming and a J-beta primer mix drove a second PCR of about 6 to 11 cycles. MiXCR, run by TCRdb on the 5' RACE reads, gives a single entry per CDR3 protein. The sample yields hundreds of thousands of distinct CDR3 sequences, under 65% seen once. J is TRBJ2-2 and V is TRBV3-1, with unresolved D. The TCR comes from a woman aged 80 or over in good health. The sample comprised blood. The DNA for the CDR3 is TGTGCCAGCAGCCAATTCCGACTGGTGGGGGAGCTGTTTTTT. It translates to CASSQFRLVGELFF.